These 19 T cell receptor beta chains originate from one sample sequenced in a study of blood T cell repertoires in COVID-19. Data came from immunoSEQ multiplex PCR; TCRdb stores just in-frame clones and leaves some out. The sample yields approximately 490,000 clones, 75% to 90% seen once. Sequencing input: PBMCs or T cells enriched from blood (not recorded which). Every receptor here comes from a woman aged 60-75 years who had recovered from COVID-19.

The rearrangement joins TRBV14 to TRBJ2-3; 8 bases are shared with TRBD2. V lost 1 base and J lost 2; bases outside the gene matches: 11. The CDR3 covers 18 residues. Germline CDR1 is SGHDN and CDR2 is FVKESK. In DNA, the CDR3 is TGTGCCAGCAGCCAAGCGAAGCCACCGGGACTAGACACAGATACGCAGTATTTT. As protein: CASSQAKPPGLDTDTQYF.

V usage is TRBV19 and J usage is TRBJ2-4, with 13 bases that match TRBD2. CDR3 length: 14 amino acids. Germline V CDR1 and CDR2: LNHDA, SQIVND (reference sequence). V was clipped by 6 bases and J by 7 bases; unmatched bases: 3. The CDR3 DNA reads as TGTGCCAGTAGCCGGACTAGCGGGGGCAACATTCAGTACTTC. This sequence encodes CASSRTSGGNIQYF.

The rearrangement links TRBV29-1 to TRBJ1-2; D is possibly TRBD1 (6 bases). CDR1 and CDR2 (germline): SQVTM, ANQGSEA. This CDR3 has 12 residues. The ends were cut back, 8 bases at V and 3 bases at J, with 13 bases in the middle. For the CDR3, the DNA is TGCAGCCCCTCGGGACATGACTATGGCTACACCTTC. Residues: CSPSGHDYGYTF.

CDR3 sequence reads: CASSLEWTGQTEAFF. The CDR3 nucleotides read TGCGCCAGCAGCTTGGAGTGGACAGGGCAGACTGAAGCTTTCTTT. The rearrangement joins TRBV5-1 to TRBJ1-1, with 8 bases identical to TRBD1. Germline CDR1 reads SGHRS; CDR2 reads YFSETQ. The CDR3 runs to 15 residues. Trimming removed 0 bases from V and 5 bases from J; junction bases left unmatched: 6.

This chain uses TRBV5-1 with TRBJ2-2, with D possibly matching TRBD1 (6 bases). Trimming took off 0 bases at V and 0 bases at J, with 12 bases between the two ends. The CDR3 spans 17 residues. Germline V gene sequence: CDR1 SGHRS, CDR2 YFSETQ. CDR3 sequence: CASSLGTASANTGELFF. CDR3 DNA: TGCGCCAGCAGCTTGGGGACAGCTTCCGCGAACACCGGGGAGCTGTTTTTT.

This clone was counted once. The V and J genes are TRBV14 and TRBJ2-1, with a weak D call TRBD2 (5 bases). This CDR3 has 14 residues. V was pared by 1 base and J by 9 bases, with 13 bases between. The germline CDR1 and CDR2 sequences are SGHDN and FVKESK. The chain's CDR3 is CASSQAGSRPEQFF. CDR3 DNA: TGTGCCAGCAGCCAAGCGGGGTCTCGACCTGAGCAGTTCTTC.

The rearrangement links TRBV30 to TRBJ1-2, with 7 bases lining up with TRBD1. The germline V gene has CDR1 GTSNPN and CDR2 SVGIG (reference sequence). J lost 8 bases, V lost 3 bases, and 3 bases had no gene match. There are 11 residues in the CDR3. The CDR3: CAWRTGWGYTF. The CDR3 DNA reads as TGTGCCTGGAGGACAGGGTGGGGCTACACCTTC.

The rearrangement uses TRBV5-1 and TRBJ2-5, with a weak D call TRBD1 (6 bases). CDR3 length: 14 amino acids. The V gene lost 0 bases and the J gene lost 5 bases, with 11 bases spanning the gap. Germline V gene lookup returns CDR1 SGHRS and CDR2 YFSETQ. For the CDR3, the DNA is TGCGCCAGCAGCTTGGTACAGGGTCGCGAGACCCAGTACTTC. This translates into CASSLVQGRETQYF.

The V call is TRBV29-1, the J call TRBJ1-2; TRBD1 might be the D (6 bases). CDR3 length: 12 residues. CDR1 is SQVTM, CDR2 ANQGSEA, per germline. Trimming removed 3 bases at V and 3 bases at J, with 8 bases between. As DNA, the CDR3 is TGCAGCGTTGATGCAGGGGACTATGGCTACACCTTC. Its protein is CSVDAGDYGYTF.

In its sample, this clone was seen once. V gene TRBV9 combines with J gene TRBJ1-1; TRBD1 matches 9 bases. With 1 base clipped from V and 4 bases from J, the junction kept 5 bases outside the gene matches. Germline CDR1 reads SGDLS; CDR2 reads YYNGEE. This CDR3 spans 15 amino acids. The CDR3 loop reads CASSVTGGKGTEAFF. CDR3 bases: TGTGCCAGCAGCGTAACAGGGGGCAAAGGCACTGAAGCTTTCTTT.

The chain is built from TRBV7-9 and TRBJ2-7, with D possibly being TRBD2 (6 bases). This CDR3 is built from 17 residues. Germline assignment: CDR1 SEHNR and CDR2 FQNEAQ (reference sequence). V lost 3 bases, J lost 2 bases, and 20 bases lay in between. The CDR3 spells CASSFSSGVYQAYEQYF. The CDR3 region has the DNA TGTGCCAGCAGCTTTTCTTCGGGGGTTTATCAGGCCTACGAGCAGTACTTC.

Here the CDR3 reads CATSDPLGQGHAGTQYF. CDR3 nucleotide sequence: TGTGCCACCAGTGATCCACTTGGGCAGGGGCATGCCGGTACCCAGTACTTC. The chain recombines TRBV24-1 with TRBJ2-5; D may be TRBD1 (6 bases). The CDR3 consists of 17 residues. Germline CDR1 reads KGHDR; CDR2 reads SFDVKD. The germline V and J ends were trimmed by 3 bases and 8 bases, with 24 bases remaining between them.

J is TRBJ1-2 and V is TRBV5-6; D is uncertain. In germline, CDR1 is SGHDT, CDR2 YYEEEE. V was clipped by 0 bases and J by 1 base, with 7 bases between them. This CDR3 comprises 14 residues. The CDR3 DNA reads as TGTGCCAGCAGCTTGGGGCCTCTTAACTATGGCTACACCTTC. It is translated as CASSLGPLNYGYTF.

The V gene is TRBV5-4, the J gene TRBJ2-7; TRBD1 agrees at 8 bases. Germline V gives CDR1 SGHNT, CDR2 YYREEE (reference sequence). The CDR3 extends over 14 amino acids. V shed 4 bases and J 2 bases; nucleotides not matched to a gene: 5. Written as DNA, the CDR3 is TGTGCCAGCAGCGGAGGGGACAGGCCCTACGAGCAGTACTTC. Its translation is CASSGGDRPYEQYF.

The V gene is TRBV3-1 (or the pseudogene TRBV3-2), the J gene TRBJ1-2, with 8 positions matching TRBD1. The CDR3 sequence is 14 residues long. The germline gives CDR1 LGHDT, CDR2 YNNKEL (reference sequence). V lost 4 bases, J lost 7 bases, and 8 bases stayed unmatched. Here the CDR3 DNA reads TGTGCCAGCAGCCCGAGGACAGGGCCAAGTGGCTACACCTTC. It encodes CASSPRTGPSGYTF.

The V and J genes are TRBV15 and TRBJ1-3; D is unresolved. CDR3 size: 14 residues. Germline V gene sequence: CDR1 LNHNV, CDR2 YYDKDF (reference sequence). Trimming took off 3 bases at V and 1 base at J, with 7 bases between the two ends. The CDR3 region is CATSRSQSGNTIYF. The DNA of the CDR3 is TGTGCCACCAGCAGGTCACAATCTGGAAACACCATATATTTT.

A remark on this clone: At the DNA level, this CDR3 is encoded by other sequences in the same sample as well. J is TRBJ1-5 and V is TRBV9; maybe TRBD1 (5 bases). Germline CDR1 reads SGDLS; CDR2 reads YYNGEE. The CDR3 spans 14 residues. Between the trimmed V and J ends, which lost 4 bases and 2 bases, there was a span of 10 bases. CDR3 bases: TGTGCCAGCAGCCCTGGAGGGGGCAATCAGCCCCAGCATTTT. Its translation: CASSPGGGNQPQHF. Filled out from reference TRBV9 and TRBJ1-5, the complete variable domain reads DSGVTQTPKHLITATGQRVTLRCSPRSGDLSVYWYQQSLDQGLQFLIQYYNGEERAKGNILERFSAQQFPDLHSELNLSSLELGDSALYFCASSPGGGNQPQHFGDGTRLSIL.

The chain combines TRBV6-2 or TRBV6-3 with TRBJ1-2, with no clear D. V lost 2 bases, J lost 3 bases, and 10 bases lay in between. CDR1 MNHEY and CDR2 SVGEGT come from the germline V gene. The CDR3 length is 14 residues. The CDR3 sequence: CASSYTSRYYGYTF. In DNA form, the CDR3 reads TGTGCCAGCAGTTACACTTCAAGATACTATGGCTACACCTTC.

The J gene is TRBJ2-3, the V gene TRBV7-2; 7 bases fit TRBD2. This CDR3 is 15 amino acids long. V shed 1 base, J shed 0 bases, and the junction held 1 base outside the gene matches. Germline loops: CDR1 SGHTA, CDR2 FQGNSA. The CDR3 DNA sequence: TGTGCCAGCAGCTTAGGGACTAGGAGCACAGATACGCAGTATTTT. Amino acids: CASSLGTRSTDTQYF.